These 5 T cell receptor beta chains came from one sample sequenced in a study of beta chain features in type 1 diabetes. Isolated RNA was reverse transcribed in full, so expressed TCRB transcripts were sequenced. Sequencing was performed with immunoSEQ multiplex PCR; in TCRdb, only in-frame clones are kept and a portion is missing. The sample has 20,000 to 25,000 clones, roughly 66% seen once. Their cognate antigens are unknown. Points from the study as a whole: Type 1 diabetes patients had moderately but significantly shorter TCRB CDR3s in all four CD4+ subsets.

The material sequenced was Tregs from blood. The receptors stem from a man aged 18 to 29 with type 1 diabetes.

The DNA for the CDR3 is TGTGCCAGCGCACAGGGGGCCTCCTACGAGCAGTACTTC. Translating it yields CASAQGASYEQYF. The chain is built from TRBV28 and TRBJ2-7, with 9 bases matching TRBD1. CDR1 and CDR2 (germline): MDHEN, SYDVKM. V dropped 8 bases and J dropped 0; count of bases not matched to a gene: 2. The CDR3 contains 13 residues.

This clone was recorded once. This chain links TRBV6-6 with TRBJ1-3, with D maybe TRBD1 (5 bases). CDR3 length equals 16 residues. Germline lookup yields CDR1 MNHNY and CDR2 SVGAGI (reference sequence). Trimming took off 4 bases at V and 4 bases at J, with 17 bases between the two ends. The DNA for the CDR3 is TGTGCCAGCAGTTTGCAGGGTGTGGGCGCCGGAAACACCATATATTTT. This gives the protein CASSLQGVGAGNTIYF.

As DNA, the CDR3 is TGTGCCAGCAGCTTAAGGACGGGAGAATTGTTCTTC. It codes for CASSLRTGELFF. The chain recombines TRBV7-2 with TRBJ2-1; maybe TRBD2 (6 bases). CDR3 length: 12 amino acids. V gave up 2 bases and J gave up 15 bases, with 14 bases separating them. Germline lookup yields CDR1 SGHTA and CDR2 FQGNSA.

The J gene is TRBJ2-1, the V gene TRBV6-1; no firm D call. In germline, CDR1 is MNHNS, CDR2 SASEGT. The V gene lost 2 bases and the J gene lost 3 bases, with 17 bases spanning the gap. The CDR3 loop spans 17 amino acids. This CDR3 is CASSELGWSRFYNEQFF. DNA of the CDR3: TGTGCCAGCAGTGAATTAGGTTGGAGCCGTTTCTACAATGAGCAGTTCTTC.

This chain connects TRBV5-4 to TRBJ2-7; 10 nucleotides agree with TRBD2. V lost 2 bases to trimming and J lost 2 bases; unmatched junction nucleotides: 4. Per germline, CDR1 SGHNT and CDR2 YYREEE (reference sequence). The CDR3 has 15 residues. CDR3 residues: CASSLGLAATYEQYF. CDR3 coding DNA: TGTGCCAGCAGCTTAGGACTAGCGGCCACCTACGAGCAGTACTTC.